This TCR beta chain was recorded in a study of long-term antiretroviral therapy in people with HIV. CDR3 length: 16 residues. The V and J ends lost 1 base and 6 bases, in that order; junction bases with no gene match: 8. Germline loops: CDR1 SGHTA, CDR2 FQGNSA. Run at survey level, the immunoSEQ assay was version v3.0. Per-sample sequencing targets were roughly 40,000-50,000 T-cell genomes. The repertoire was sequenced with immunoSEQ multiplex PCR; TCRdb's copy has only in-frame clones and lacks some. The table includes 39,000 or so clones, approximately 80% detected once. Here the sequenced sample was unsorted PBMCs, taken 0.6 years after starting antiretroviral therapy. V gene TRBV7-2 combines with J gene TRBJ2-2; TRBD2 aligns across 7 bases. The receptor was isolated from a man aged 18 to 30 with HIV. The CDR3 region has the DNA TGTGCCAGCAGCTTAGACGGCGGGAGTGGTGCCGGGGAGCTGTTTTTT. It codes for CASSLDGGSGAGELFF. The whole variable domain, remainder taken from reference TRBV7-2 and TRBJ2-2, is GAGVSQSPSNKVTEKGKDVELRCDPISGHTALYWYRQSLGQGLEFLIYFQGNSAPDKSGLPSDRFSAERTGGSVSTLTIQRTQQEDSAVYLCASSLDGGSGAGELFFGEGSRLTVL.